The 17 T cell receptor beta chains given below trace back to one sample, sequenced in a study of T cells in Graves' hyperthyroidism and ophthalmopathy. TCR beta CDR3 regions were amplified from RNA transcripts. Primed by the HTBI set, a first-round RT-PCR was run on the TCR CDR3. A single record per CDR3 protein comes from TCRdb applying MiXCR to the multiplex PCR reads. Altogether a few hundred thousand distinct CDR3 sequences are present, about 15% being singletons, with the ten largest covering roughly 33%. Sequencing was performed on blood. Source of these receptors: a woman in her thirties with Graves' hyperthyroidism.

CDR3 nucleotide sequence: TGTGCCAGCAGCCAAGCTTATGGTCGGGGGTCGAATGGCTACACCTTC. It is translated as CASSQAYGRGSNGYTF. V usage is TRBV9 and J usage is TRBJ1-2; D possibly corresponds to TRBD1 (5 bases). There are 16 residues in the CDR3. V dropped 4 bases and J dropped 6 bases, with 22 bases sitting between them. Germline V lookup: CDR1 SGDLS, CDR2 YYNGEE.

This clonotype came up a few times. The rearrangement links TRBV20-1 to TRBJ2-7, with 7 nucleotides matching TRBD1. V trimming: 5 bases; J trimming: 3 bases; junction bases outside the gene matches: 4. Germline assignment: CDR1 DFQATT and CDR2 SNEGSKA (reference sequence). The CDR3 is 12 amino acids. The CDR3 sequence is CSAPRGIYEQYF. The CDR3 bases are TGCAGTGCTCCCAGGGGGATCTACGAGCAGTACTTC.

The chain has TRBV10-1 and TRBJ2-6; maybe TRBD2 (6 bases). The ends were cut back, 6 bases at V and 0 bases at J, with 12 bases in the middle. The CDR3 contains 16 residues. Germline V gene lookup returns CDR1 WNHNN and CDR2 SYGVQD (reference sequence). DNA for the CDR3: TGCGCCAGCAGGCGGGACCGAATCTCTGGGGCCAACGTCCTGACTTTC. Residues: CASRRDRISGANVLTF.

At least ten counts were recorded for this clonotype. V and J are TRBV6-6 and TRBJ2-1; D may be TRBD1 (5 bases). The ends were cut back, 2 bases at V and 3 bases at J, with 8 bases in the middle. The CDR3 loop spans 14 amino acids. Germline-derived CDR1 and CDR2 are MNHNY and SVGAGI (reference sequence). CDR3 residues: CASSYGAGYNEQFF. CDR3 sequence (DNA): TGTGCCAGCAGTTACGGGGCAGGCTACAATGAGCAGTTCTTC.

This clonotype was detected many times. The CDR3 region is CASTVDRVETQYF. The CDR3 DNA is TGTGCCAGCACCGTGGACAGGGTCGAGACCCAGTACTTC. V gene TRBV6-1 combines with J gene TRBJ2-5, with 8 bases identical to TRBD1. CDR3 length: 13 residues. J lost 5 bases, V lost 7 bases, and 6 bases had no gene match. CDR1 and CDR2 (germline): MNHNS, SASEGT.

This clonotype has a count of ten or more. The rearrangement links TRBV10-3 to TRBJ1-5; 9 bases are a match to TRBD1. Germline V gene data show CDR1 as ENHRY and CDR2 as SYGVKD. The CDR3 covers 15 residues. Trimming cost V 11 bases and J 5 bases; bases outside gene matches: 13. Written as DNA, the CDR3 is TGTGCCGCACAAAGTACCGGGACAGGGTATCAGCCCCAGCATTTT. Residues: CAAQSTGTGYQPQHF.

This clonotype was seen just once. The chain joins TRBV5-5 to TRBJ2-7, with 7 bases lining up with TRBD2. Germline V gene data show CDR1 as SGHKS and CDR2 as YYEKEE (reference sequence). V lost 4 bases, J lost 5 bases, and 21 bases stayed unmatched. The CDR3 runs to 18 residues. CDR3 nucleotide sequence: TGTGCCAGCAGCCCCGCTTTGGGGGAGTGGGGGAGGGCCCACGAGCAGTACTTC. Translating it yields CASSPALGEWGRAHEQYF.

The sample holds many counts of this clonotype. The chain couples TRBV7-9 to TRBJ1-2, with D unclear. CDR1 is SEHNR and CDR2 is FQNEAQ in the germline V gene (reference sequence). The CDR3 runs to 16 residues. The V end was cut by 7 bases, the J end by 3 bases, with 21 bases between. CDR3: CASTSLVRARDYGYTF. The CDR3 DNA is TGTGCCAGCACCTCACTCGTTCGGGCGCGGGACTATGGCTACACCTTC.

This chain's CDR3 is CSADWSSYNEQFF. CDR3 bases: TGCAGTGCCGACTGGAGCTCCTACAATGAGCAGTTCTTC. The chain is built from TRBV20-1 and TRBJ2-1; D is ambiguous. V was trimmed by 6 bases and J by 0 bases, leaving 9 bases between them. This CDR3 region has 13 residues. Germline CDR1 reads DFQATT; CDR2 reads SNEGSKA (reference sequence).

This clonotype was seen at least ten times. The CDR3 DNA sequence: TGTGCCAGCAGTTCCGGGACAGGGGCAAACCAGCCCCAGCATTTT. Its translation is CASSSGTGANQPQHF. This rearrangement joins TRBV6-1 to TRBJ1-5; TRBD1 matches 10 bases. The CDR3 runs to 15 residues. J was trimmed by 7 bases and V by 5 bases; bases with no gene match: 8. Germline V gene data show CDR1 as MNHNS and CDR2 as SASEGT.

This clonotype was picked up many times. This chain links TRBV7-3 with TRBJ2-5, with TRBD1 matching 9 bases. The V gene's germline CDR1 is SGHTA and CDR2 FQGTGA. V lost 2 bases, J lost 5 bases, and 9 bases stayed unmatched. CDR3 length: 16 amino acids. In DNA, the CDR3 is TGTGCCAGCAGCTTAGGCGGGGGACAGGGAGGGGAGACCCAGTACTTC. Protein product: CASSLGGGQGGETQYF.

This clonotype occurred many times. The chain is built from TRBV27 and TRBJ1-1; D is undetermined. Germline V gene lookup returns CDR1 MNHEY and CDR2 SMNVEV (reference sequence). Trimming removed 6 bases from V and 5 bases from J, with 13 bases in between. This CDR3 contains 13 residues. The chain's CDR3 is CASSPQTKTEAFF. DNA for the CDR3: TGTGCCAGCAGCCCTCAGACAAAGACTGAAGCTTTCTTT.

As to this clonotype: One junction end does not reproduce the germline sequence, and a read error may be involved. The chain joins TRBV11-2 to TRBJ2-1; 7 positions agree with TRBD1. The CDR3 extends over 14 amino acids. CDR1 SGHAT and CDR2 FQNNGV come from the germline V gene. The DNA for the CDR3 is TGTGCCGGCAGCTTAGACGCAGGGGGTAATGAGCAGTTCTTC. This gives the protein CAGSLDAGGNEQFF.

This clonotype was counted only a few times. The chain links TRBV5-6 to TRBJ1-1; D is undetermined. The CDR3 spans 15 residues. The V gene lost 5 bases and the J gene lost 2 bases, with 16 bases spanning the gap. CDR1 is SGHDT and CDR2 is YYEEEE in the germline V gene. The CDR3 spells CASRPGVGINTEAFF. DNA for the CDR3: TGTGCCAGCAGGCCCGGGGTGGGGATTAACACTGAAGCTTTCTTT.

The chain combines TRBV11-2 with TRBJ2-3; 13 positions agree with TRBD2. V was pared by 6 bases and J by 2 bases, with 5 bases of the junction left unmatched. Germline V CDR1 and CDR2: SGHAT, FQNNGV. There are 16 residues in the CDR3. CDR3 loop: CASRGLAGFHTDTQYF. The CDR3 coding sequence is TGTGCCAGCAGGGGACTAGCGGGGTTCCACACAGATACGCAGTATTTT.

Concerning this clonotype: A much more abundant neighbour one base away suggests this may be a read error. The V call is TRBV7-9, the J call TRBJ1-2; D may be TRBD1 (5 bases). The germline V and J ends were trimmed by 8 bases and 5 bases, with 18 bases remaining between them. The length of the CDR3 is 14 residues. Germline V lookup: CDR1 SEHNR, CDR2 FQNEAQ (reference sequence). The chain's CDR3 is CASGGSTANYGYTF. CDR3 nucleotide sequence: TGTGCCAGCGGCGGATCGACAGCCAATTATGGCTACACCTTC. Together with reference TRBV7-9 and TRBJ1-2, the CDR3 gives the full variable domain: DTGVSQNPRHKITKRGQNVTFRCDPISEHNRLYWYRQTLGQGPEFLTYFQNEAQLEKSRLLSDRFSAERPKGSFSTLEIQRTEQGDSAMYLCASGGSTANYGYTFGSGTRLTVV.

With respect to this clonotype: The conserved closing phenylalanine or tryptophan is absent in this CDR3, likely reflecting a read error. The chain uses TRBV19 and TRBJ1-5, with 7 bases identical to TRBD1. The germline V gene encodes CDR1 LNHDA and CDR2 SQIVND (reference sequence). This CDR3 has 14 residues. V trimming: 5 bases; J trimming: 4 bases; junction bases outside the gene matches: 5. CDR3 DNA sequence: TGTGCCAGTAGTTTGGCGACAGGGAATCAGCCCCAGCATTCT. It codes for CASSLATGNQPQHS.